These 25 T cell receptor beta chains share one sample of origin, sequenced in a study of T cell responses to AZD1222 COVID-19 vaccine. The table came from immunoSEQ multiplex PCR; TCRdb's copy has only in-frame clones and leaves some out. The repertoire holds 150,000 to 200,000 clones, with 88% as singletons. The input for sequencing was peripheral blood, taken 28 days after the second AZD1222 dose. The source of these receptors is an adult who received the AZD1222 COVID-19 vaccine.

V and J are TRBV27 and TRBJ2-2; TRBD2 is a possible D gene (6 bases). V was clipped by 2 bases and J by 0 bases, with 13 bases between them. Germline loops: CDR1 MNHEY, CDR2 SMNVEV (reference sequence). The CDR3 totals 17 residues. In DNA form, the CDR3 reads TGTGCCAGCAGTTTACCGTCGGGACTCACGAACACCGGGGAGCTGTTTTTT. The encoded protein is CASSLPSGLTNTGELFF.

The chain has TRBV5-1 and TRBJ1-3; D uncertain. CDR3 size: 14 residues. In germline, CDR1 is SGHRS, CDR2 YFSETQ. The germline V and J ends were trimmed by 1 base and 4 bases, with 9 bases remaining between them. The DNA of the CDR3 is TGCGCCAGCAGCTTGAGCGGTCTCGGAAACACCATATATTTT. It translates to CASSLSGLGNTIYF.

The genes are TRBV7-2 and TRBJ2-7; D unresolved. Germline CDR1 SGHTA, CDR2 FQGNSA. V was cut by 2 bases and J by 1 base, with 9 bases left in between. CDR3 size: 14 residues. CDR3 sequence (DNA): TGTGCCAGCAGCTTAAGTAGTCGGTCCTACGAGCAGTACTTC. Protein product: CASSLSSRSYEQYF.

J is TRBJ1-5 and V is TRBV4-3; no clear D. The V end lost 0 bases, the J end lost 3 bases, and 3 bases lay between the germline ends. The CDR3 extends over 13 amino acids. Looked up from germline, CDR1 is LGHNA and CDR2 is YSLEER. CDR3 amino acids: CASSQDHNQPQHF. The CDR3 bases are TGCGCCAGCAGCCAAGATCACAATCAGCCCCAGCATTTT.

Turning to this clone: Other DNA sequences in the sample encode the same CDR3. This sequence joins TRBV4-2 and TRBJ1-3; TRBD1 might be the D (6 bases). The CDR3 is 16 amino acids. In germline, CDR1 is LGHNA, CDR2 YNFKEQ. V was trimmed by 0 bases and J by 4 bases, leaving 13 bases between them. The CDR3 region is CASSQDRGGSGNTIYF. The CDR3 coding sequence is TGTGCCAGCAGCCAAGATAGGGGGGGCTCCGGAAACACCATATATTTT.

This clone was counted a few times. The chain combines TRBV3-1 (or the pseudogene TRBV3-2) with TRBJ2-3; 8 bases match TRBD2. CDR3 length equals 15 residues. V lost 2 bases and J lost 4; bases outside the gene matches: 5. Germline-derived CDR1 and CDR2 are LGHDT and YNNKEL (reference sequence). The CDR3 reads CASSQWAGGSDTQYF. The CDR3 nucleotides read TGTGCCAGCAGCCAATGGGCGGGGGGATCAGATACGCAGTATTTT.

In this sample, this clone turned up once. J is TRBJ1-3 and V is TRBV7-2, with a possible D match to TRBD1 (5 bases). V shed 5 bases and J shed 4 bases, with 24 bases lying between them. This CDR3 region has 18 residues. CDR1 SGHTA and CDR2 FQGNSA come from the germline V gene. The CDR3 DNA sequence: TGTGCCAGCAGCCCCCGACAGTCGTGGATTGGGGAAGGAAACACCATATATTTT. It is translated as CASSPRQSWIGEGNTIYF. Together with reference TRBV7-2 and TRBJ1-3, the CDR3 gives the full variable domain: GAGVSQSPSNKVTEKGKDVELRCDPISGHTALYWYRQSLGQGLEFLIYFQGNSAPDKSGLPSDRFSAERTGGSVSTLTIQRTQQEDSAVYLCASSPRQSWIGEGNTIYFGEGSWLTVV.

This rearrangement joins TRBV7-9 to TRBJ2-6, with 12 bases lining up with TRBD1. V was pared by 6 bases and J by 3 bases, with 12 bases of the junction left unmatched. The V gene's germline CDR1 is SEHNR and CDR2 FQNEAQ (reference sequence). This CDR3 spans 19 amino acids. The CDR3 loop is CASRDPGTGGAIGANVLTF. CDR3 coding DNA: TGTGCCAGCAGGGACCCCGGGACAGGGGGCGCAATTGGGGCCAACGTCCTGACTTTC.

Worth noting for this clone: A read error may explain this, as a much larger clone is one base away. The sample has other DNA sequences that encode this CDR3 too. The genes are TRBV28 and TRBJ1-5, with no clear D. Per germline, CDR1 MDHEN and CDR2 SYDVKM. Trimming stripped 3 bases from V and 0 bases from J, with 3 bases between. This CDR3 has 13 residues. As DNA, the CDR3 is TGTGCCAGCAGTTTCGGTAGCAATCAGCCCCAGCATTTT. Encoded protein: CASSFGSNQPQHF.

The J gene is TRBJ2-7, the V gene TRBV30; 7 bases align to TRBD1. Germline CDR1 and CDR2: GTSNPN and SVGIG (reference sequence). V dropped 2 bases and J dropped 3; count of bases not matched to a gene: 1. This CDR3 comprises 12 residues. The CDR3 bases are TGTGCCTGGAGTAGGGGGCTCTACGAGCAGTACTTC. Encoded protein: CAWSRGLYEQYF.

A few counts support this clone. This chain connects TRBV19 to TRBJ2-1; tentatively, D is TRBD1 (6 bases). The CDR3 consists of 15 residues. V lost 0 bases, J lost 7 bases, and 13 bases lay in between. CDR1 and CDR2 (germline): LNHDA, SQIVND (reference sequence). CDR3 residues: CASSIEPGAHNEQFF. For the CDR3, the DNA is TGTGCCAGTAGTATAGAGCCAGGGGCCCATAATGAGCAGTTCTTC.

This clone occurred a few times. V and J are TRBV15 and TRBJ1-6, with D unresolved. V dropped 1 base and J dropped 8 bases, with 3 bases sitting between them. From germline, CDR1 is LNHNV and CDR2 YYDKDF (reference sequence). This CDR3 contains 12 residues. The CDR3 coding sequence is TGTGCCACCAGCAGAGCGTATTCACCCCTCCACTTT. Its translation: CATSRAYSPLHF.

The rearrangement uses TRBV5-6 and TRBJ1-2, with TRBD1 identical over 9 bases. The V and J ends lost 6 bases and 2 bases, in that order; junction bases with no gene match: 8. This CDR3 region has 15 residues. The germline V gene encodes CDR1 SGHDT and CDR2 YYEEEE. The CDR3 DNA sequence: TGTGCCAGCATAGAGACAGGGGGGGAGAACTATGGCTACACCTTC. This sequence encodes CASIETGGENYGYTF.

CDR3 bases: TGTGCCAGCAGCAAAGGACAGGCGCCATACGAGCAGTACTTC. Translating it yields CASSKGQAPYEQYF. The rearrangement joins TRBV6-5 to TRBJ2-7, with 7 bases that match TRBD1. Trimming took 6 bases from V and 4 from J; bases not matched to a gene: 9. Germline V gene sequence: CDR1 MNHEY, CDR2 SVGAGI. This CDR3 is built from 14 residues.

This clone was seen once. The chain has TRBV14 and TRBJ2-3; D possibly matches TRBD1 or TRBD2 (5 bases each). V was cut by 6 bases and J by 0 bases, with 10 bases left in between. The CDR3 runs to 14 residues. Germline CDR1 is SGHDN and CDR2 is FVKESK. The chain's CDR3 is CASSRGVSTDTQYF. The DNA of the CDR3 is TGTGCCAGCAGTCGAGGGGTTAGCACAGATACGCAGTATTTT.

This clone was seen just once. J is TRBJ2-1 and V is TRBV6-1; D is uncertain. The CDR3 contains 15 residues. In germline, CDR1 is MNHNS, CDR2 SASEGT. Trimming pared 0 bases from V and 2 bases from J, leaving 8 bases between. The CDR3 here is CASSEAGLAYNEQFF. CDR3 nucleotide sequence: TGTGCCAGCAGTGAAGCAGGTTTAGCCTACAATGAGCAGTTCTTC.

The chain recombines TRBV18 with TRBJ1-2; a weak D match, TRBD1 (5 bases). The CDR3 is made up of 15 amino acids. The V end was cut by 3 bases, the J end by 0 bases, with 11 bases between. Germline-derived CDR1 and CDR2 are KGHSH and LQKENI. DNA of the CDR3: TGTGCCAGCTCACCTGAGACAGACTCTAACTATGGCTACACCTTC. Amino acid sequence: CASSPETDSNYGYTF. Combining the CDR3 with reference TRBV18 and TRBJ1-2 gives the whole variable domain NAGVMQNPRHLVRRRGQEARLRCSPMKGHSHVYWYRQLPEEGLKFMVYLQKENIIDESGMPKERFSAEFPKEGPSILRIQQVVRGDSAAYFCASSPETDSNYGYTFGSGTRLTVV.

V and J are TRBV11-2 and TRBJ2-2; tentative D call: TRBD2 (7 bases). There are 16 residues in the CDR3. CDR1 is SGHAT, CDR2 FQNNGV, per germline. V was pared by 5 bases and J by 3 bases, with 16 bases between. The CDR3 nucleotides read TGTGCCAGCAGCCTCTTGGGGGGGCGCGACACCGGGGAGCTGTTTTTT. It is translated as CASSLLGGRDTGELFF.

V usage is TRBV6-6 and J usage is TRBJ1-5; perhaps TRBD1 as D (5 bases). Between the trimmed V and J ends, which lost 2 bases and 2 bases, there was a span of 10 bases. The CDR3 consists of 15 residues. Germline V CDR1 and CDR2: MNHNY, SVGAGI (reference sequence). CDR3 sequence: CASSYGARRNQPQHF. CDR3 coding DNA: TGTGCCAGCAGTTACGGGGCACGTCGCAATCAGCCCCAGCATTTT.

The rearrangement joins TRBV3-1 (or the pseudogene TRBV3-2) to TRBJ2-3; the D is unclear. This CDR3 contains 17 residues. CDR1 and CDR2 from the germline V gene are LGHDT and YNNKEL (reference sequence). V gave up 1 base and J gave up 0 bases, with 14 bases separating them. The CDR3 spells CASSQGRGIQSTDTQYF. The CDR3 DNA reads TGTGCCAGCAGCCAAGGGAGAGGTATACAGAGCACAGATACGCAGTATTTT.

This sequence joins TRBV6-2 or TRBV6-3 and TRBJ2-4, with 8 nucleotides matching TRBD1. The CDR3 contains 14 residues. V was pared by 6 bases and J by 2 bases, with 3 bases of the junction left unmatched. CDR1 MNHEY and CDR2 SVGEGT come from the germline V gene. In nucleotides, the CDR3 is TGTGCCAGCAGCAGGACAGGGTCCAAAAACATTCAGTACTTC. It encodes CASSRTGSKNIQYF.

As concerns this clone: Other nucleotide sequences from this sample produce the same CDR3. V usage is TRBV28 and J usage is TRBJ2-7; D not certain. Trimming pared 3 bases from V and 2 bases from J, leaving 11 bases between. The germline V gene has CDR1 MDHEN and CDR2 SYDVKM. CDR3 size: 14 residues. CDR3 DNA sequence: TGTGCCAGCAGTTTGGGCGGAGCCCCCTACGAGCAGTACTTC. Its protein product is CASSLGGAPYEQYF.

CDR3 coding DNA: TGTGCCAGCAGCCAAGGTGGCAGGGTCGGAATGGAAGCTTTCTTT. Its translation is CASSQGGRVGMEAFF. The gene calls are TRBV3-1 (or the pseudogene TRBV3-2) and TRBJ1-1, with D perhaps TRBD1 (5 bases). V was cut by 1 base and J by 8 bases, with 17 bases left in between. The CDR3 runs 15 residues. The germline V gene has CDR1 LGHDT and CDR2 YNNKEL (reference sequence).

The V call is TRBV7-2, the J call TRBJ1-6, with TRBD1 identical over 8 bases. Germline CDR1 is SGHTA and CDR2 is FQGNSA. The CDR3 covers 16 residues. V gave up 0 bases and J gave up 11 bases; unmatched junction bases: 9. The CDR3 here is CASSLAGQGFGTPLHF. For the CDR3, the DNA is TGTGCCAGCAGCTTAGCAGGACAGGGTTTTGGTACACCCCTCCACTTT.

The chain employs TRBV2 and TRBJ2-3, with D perhaps matching TRBD1 or TRBD2 (5 bases each). Germline CDR1 SNHLY, CDR2 FYNNEI. V lost 8 bases to trimming and J lost 12 bases, with 24 bases between them. This CDR3 contains 14 residues. CDR3 residues: CASVRGLQATKQYF. CDR3 DNA sequence: TGTGCCAGCGTGAGAGGGCTACAGGCAACTAAACAGTATTTT.